These 7 T cell receptor beta chains originate from one sample sequenced in a study of neoadjuvant anti-PD-1 for oral cavity cancer. TCRdb's table, derived via immunoSEQ multiplex PCR, lists solely in-frame clones and lacks some. The sample contains 75,000 to 100,000 clones, approximately 80% of which appear only once. The sequenced sample was PBMCs, obtained before nivolumab (anti-PD-1) treatment. The receptors derive from a person aged 35 to 85 with oral cavity squamous cell carcinoma.

The CDR3 bases are TGTGCCATCACACAGGGACCCACTGAAGCTTTCTTT. The encoded protein is CAITQGPTEAFF. This chain connects TRBV6-1 to TRBJ1-1; D perhaps matches TRBD1 (6 bases). The CDR3 has 12 residues. Trimming took 10 bases from V and 4 from J, leaving 13 bases between them. In germline, CDR1 is MNHNS, CDR2 SASEGT.

The genes are TRBV7-8 and TRBJ1-2; D might be TRBD1 (5 bases). The CDR3 loop spans 13 amino acids. The V end lost 5 bases, the J end lost 8 bases, and 15 bases lay between the germline ends. The germline gives CDR1 SGHVS, CDR2 FQNEAQ. The CDR3 DNA reads as TGTGCCAGCAGCCCGGGACCGGCCGGGGGCTACACCTTC. Translation gives CASSPGPAGGYTF. Full variable domain (missing parts from reference TRBV7-8 and TRBJ1-2): GAGVSQSPRYKVAKRGQDVALRCDPISGHVSLFWYQQALGQGPEFLTYFQNEAQLDKSGLPSDRFFAERPEGSVSTLKIQRTQQEDSAVYLCASSPGPAGGYTFGSGTRLTVV.

V is TRBV14 and J is TRBJ1-1; no firm D call. V lost 1 base and J lost 5, with 8 bases in between. CDR1 is SGHDN, CDR2 FVKESK, per germline. CDR3 length: 13 residues. CDR3 loop: CASSQGPRTEAFF. The CDR3 nucleotides read TGTGCCAGCAGCCAAGGGCCTAGGACTGAAGCTTTCTTT.

This clone has more than one count but fewer than ten. This chain links TRBV5-1 with TRBJ2-1; D unclear. Trimming cost V 3 bases and J 5 bases, with 12 bases left between them. Germline CDR1 reads SGHRS; CDR2 reads YFSETQ. CDR3 length equals 14 residues. The CDR3 DNA sequence: TGCGCCAGCAGCTCTGCCGGCACCCACAATGAGCAGTTCTTC. Amino acids: CASSSAGTHNEQFF.

CDR3 residues: CASSLGNTGELFF. The CDR3 DNA is TGCGCCAGCAGCTTAGGGAACACCGGGGAGCTGTTTTTT. The chain combines TRBV5-1 with TRBJ2-2; no clear D. The CDR3 length is 13 residues. V lost 2 bases and J 1 base, leaving 3 bases between the germline ends. Germline CDR1 and CDR2: SGHRS and YFSETQ.

The chain has TRBV7-8 and TRBJ2-7, with D unclear. Looked up from germline, CDR1 is SGHVS and CDR2 is FQNEAQ. The CDR3 runs 14 residues. Trimming left V 5 bases short and J 5 bases short, with 16 bases between. CDR3: CASSPDRSYHEQYF. CDR3 nucleotides: TGTGCCAGCAGCCCGGACCGCTCCTACCACGAGCAGTACTTC. Supplemented by reference TRBV7-8 and TRBJ2-7, the full variable domain reads GAGVSQSPRYKVAKRGQDVALRCDPISGHVSLFWYQQALGQGPEFLTYFQNEAQLDKSGLPSDRFFAERPEGSVSTLKIQRTQQEDSAVYLCASSPDRSYHEQYFGPGTRLTVT.

The V gene is TRBV28, the J gene TRBJ1-1, with D possibly TRBD1 on 5 matching bases. Germline V CDR1 and CDR2: MDHEN, SYDVKM. V was shortened by 5 bases and J by 7 bases, with 17 bases between the two germline ends. The CDR3 spans 14 residues. The DNA of the CDR3 is TGTGCCAGCAGTGACCCGGGACGTAAGGGTGAAGCTTTCTTT. Its protein is CASSDPGRKGEAFF.